This T cell receptor (beta chain) was captured in a study of response to subunit inactivated influenza vaccine. Via MiXCR, TCRdb re-called the RT-PCR reads, giving one row per CDR3 protein. The table records under 500,000 distinct CDR3 sequences, 11% of them present only once. This clonotype was recorded a few times. This clonotype was obtained from a man aged 50-59 years who received an inactivated influenza vaccine. Source: PBMCs from blood, taken 40 to 50 days after vaccination.

The CDR3: CASSSTQGRQPQHF. As DNA, the CDR3 is TGTGCCAGCAGTTCCACTCAGGGGCGTCAGCCCCAGCATTTT. V usage is TRBV12-3 or TRBV12-4 and J usage is TRBJ1-5, with a weak D call TRBD1 (6 bases). Trimming took off 4 bases at V and 6 bases at J, with 13 bases between the two ends. This CDR3 is 14 amino acids long.